These T cell receptor beta chains were read from a single sample in a study of T cell responses to AZD1222 COVID-19 vaccine. Sequencing was performed with immunoSEQ multiplex PCR; in TCRdb, only in-frame clones are kept and a portion is missing. The data show 150,000 or so clones, around 89% seen once. The sequences come from peripheral blood, collected on day 0 of AZD1222 vaccination. The receptors stem from an adult in good health. The CDR3 runs from the conserved cysteine through the conserved F or W. The order of the fields is D gene, clone size, J gene, V gene, CDR3 DNA, CDR3 protein. D genes are given only for firm matches. Size values are once, few and many counts, or a class for expanded clones, and some rows have none.

d_call: .
clone_size: once
j_call: TRBJ1-4
v_call: TRBV6-5
cdr3_nt: TGTGCCAGCAGTTACTCCCCAGGGAGGCCTGAAAAACTGTTTTTT
cdr3_aa: CASSYSPGRPEKLFF

d_call: TRBD2
clone_size: .
j_call: TRBJ2-5
v_call: TRBV4-2
cdr3_nt: TGTGCCAGCAGCCTTCACCCCTCGGGGGGGGAGACCCAGTACTTC
cdr3_aa: CASSLHPSGGETQYF

d_call: .
clone_size: .
j_call: TRBJ2-3
v_call: TRBV9
cdr3_nt: TGTGCCAGCAACCCCGGGTGGAGCACAGATACGCAGTATTTT
cdr3_aa: CASNPGWSTDTQYF

d_call: .
clone_size: .
j_call: TRBJ2-6
v_call: TRBV7-8
cdr3_nt: TGTGCCAGCAGATCCGGGGTTTTCTCTGGGGCCAACGTCCTGACTTTC
cdr3_aa: CASRSGVFSGANVLTF

d_call: .
clone_size: .
j_call: TRBJ2-2
v_call: TRBV11-3
cdr3_nt: TGTGTCAGCAGCTTAGATTCGCGACTTAACACCGGGGAGCTGTTTTTT
cdr3_aa: CVSSLDSRLNTGELFF

d_call: .
clone_size: .
j_call: TRBJ1-1
v_call: TRBV5-4
cdr3_nt: TGTGCCAGCAGCGAAGGGACGGGGGAAGCTTTCTTT
cdr3_aa: CASSEGTGEAFF

d_call: TRBD1
clone_size: .
j_call: TRBJ2-5
v_call: TRBV3-1/TRBV3-2
cdr3_nt: TGTGCCAGCAGCCAAGTCGCGGGACAGGCCTTGGAGGCCCAGTACTTC
cdr3_aa: CASSQVAGQALEAQYF

d_call: .
clone_size: .
j_call: TRBJ2-3
v_call: TRBV21-1
cdr3_nt: TGTGCCAGCAGCAAAAGAGGGGCGGACAGTAGCACAGATACGCAGTATTTT
cdr3_aa: CASSKRGADSSTDTQYF

d_call: .
clone_size: .
j_call: TRBJ1-3
v_call: TRBV19
cdr3_nt: TGTGCCAGTAGTCCACAGGCTATCTCTGGAAACACCATATATTTT
cdr3_aa: CASSPQAISGNTIYF

d_call: TRBD1
clone_size: .
j_call: TRBJ1-2
v_call: TRBV7-9
cdr3_nt: TGTGCCAGCAGCCCCCCGGGACAGAACTATGGCTACACCTTC
cdr3_aa: CASSPPGQNYGYTF

d_call: .
clone_size: .
j_call: TRBJ1-5
v_call: TRBV5-8
cdr3_nt: TGTGCCAGCAGCTTCCGGACAGACAATCAGCCCCAGCATTTT
cdr3_aa: CASSFRTDNQPQHF

d_call: .
clone_size: .
j_call: TRBJ2-1
v_call: TRBV12-3/TRBV12-4
cdr3_nt: TGTGCCAGCAGCCGACGGTCCTACAATGAGCAGTTCTTC
cdr3_aa: CASSRRSYNEQFF

d_call: .
clone_size: once
j_call: TRBJ1-1
v_call: TRBV9
cdr3_nt: TGTGCCAGCAGCGAGGACTGGGGCGGGACTGAAGCTTTCTTT
cdr3_aa: CASSEDWGGTEAFF

d_call: .
clone_size: .
j_call: TRBJ1-1
v_call: TRBV18
cdr3_nt: TGTGCCAGCTCACCACCTTCCATGAACACTGAAGCTTTCTTT
cdr3_aa: CASSPPSMNTEAFF

d_call: .
clone_size: .
j_call: TRBJ1-5
v_call: TRBV19
cdr3_nt: TGTGCCAGTAGTATCGCTGGGAATCAGCCCCAGCATTTT
cdr3_aa: CASSIAGNQPQHF

d_call: .
clone_size: .
j_call: TRBJ1-1
v_call: TRBV11-2
cdr3_nt: TGTGCCAGCAGCAGTAACACTGAAGCTTTCTTT
cdr3_aa: CASSSNTEAFF

d_call: .
clone_size: .
j_call: TRBJ1-6
v_call: TRBV5-6
cdr3_nt: TGTGCCAGCAGCAGACCTACCGGGACCTTAAATTCACCCCTCCACTTT
cdr3_aa: CASSRPTGTLNSPLHF

d_call: TRBD1
clone_size: once
j_call: TRBJ1-2
v_call: TRBV19
cdr3_nt: TGTGCCAGTAGCAATGACAGGGGGGAAAATGGCTACACCTTC
cdr3_aa: CASSNDRGENGYTF

d_call: .
clone_size: .
j_call: TRBJ2-2
v_call: TRBV24-1
cdr3_nt: TGTGCCACCAGTGAACCAGGGGTAAACGGGGAGCTGTTTTTT
cdr3_aa: CATSEPGVNGELFF

d_call: .
clone_size: .
j_call: TRBJ1-6
v_call: TRBV28
cdr3_nt: TGTGCCAGCAGTTTAAGTGCAGGGGCGGTTTCACCCCTCCACTTT
cdr3_aa: CASSLSAGAVSPLHF

d_call: .
clone_size: .
j_call: TRBJ1-1
v_call: TRBV5-1
cdr3_nt: TGCGCCAGCAGTCGTCAGGACACTGAAGCTTTCTTT
cdr3_aa: CASSRQDTEAFF

d_call: .
clone_size: .
j_call: TRBJ1-1
v_call: TRBV3-1/TRBV3-2
cdr3_nt: TGTGCCAGCAGCCAGGCCGTGGGGGAAGCTTTCTTT
cdr3_aa: CASSQAVGEAFF

d_call: .
clone_size: .
j_call: TRBJ1-5
v_call: TRBV19
cdr3_nt: TGTGCCAGTAAGTTCGTGGCGGAGGGGAGGCCCCAGCATTTT
cdr3_aa: CASKFVAEGRPQHF

d_call: .
clone_size: .
j_call: TRBJ1-1
v_call: TRBV7-9
cdr3_nt: TGTGCCAGCAGCTCCCCCGCAGGCCATAGAACTGAAGCTTTCTTT
cdr3_aa: CASSSPAGHRTEAFF

d_call: TRBD1
clone_size: .
j_call: TRBJ1-1
v_call: TRBV28
cdr3_nt: TGTGCCAGCAGCCCAAGACAGGGCGGATGGAACACTGAAGCTTTCTTT
cdr3_aa: CASSPRQGGWNTEAFF

d_call: TRBD2
clone_size: .
j_call: TRBJ2-1
v_call: TRBV5-1
cdr3_nt: TGCGCCAGCAGCTTAGTGGCGGGGGTCTACAATGAGCAGTTCTTC
cdr3_aa: CASSLVAGVYNEQFF

d_call: TRBD1
clone_size: .
j_call: TRBJ2-5
v_call: TRBV7-9
cdr3_nt: TGTGCCAGCGGGTTGACAGGGACGGAGACCCAGTACTTC
cdr3_aa: CASGLTGTETQYF

d_call: .
clone_size: .
j_call: TRBJ2-1
v_call: TRBV5-6
cdr3_nt: TGTGCCAGCAGCTGGGGGCCGAACAATGAGCAGTTCTTC
cdr3_aa: CASSWGPNNEQFF

d_call: .
clone_size: .
j_call: TRBJ1-2
v_call: TRBV12-3/TRBV12-4
cdr3_nt: TGTGCCAGCAGCCACGGACAGAACTATGGCTACACCTTC
cdr3_aa: CASSHGQNYGYTF

d_call: .
clone_size: .
j_call: TRBJ2-7
v_call: TRBV5-6
cdr3_nt: TGTGCAGCCGCCCTGCCTGGACTCTCCTACGAGCAGTACTTC
cdr3_aa: CAAALPGLSYEQYF

d_call: .
clone_size: .
j_call: TRBJ2-2
v_call: TRBV9
cdr3_nt: TGTGCCAGCAGCGTAGGGGCAGAACCCTACGCCGGGGAGCTGTTTTTT
cdr3_aa: CASSVGAEPYAGELFF

d_call: .
clone_size: few
j_call: TRBJ1-1
v_call: TRBV7-8
cdr3_nt: TGTGCCAGCAGCTTACAGAACAAGAACACTGAAGCTTTCTTT
cdr3_aa: CASSLQNKNTEAFF

d_call: .
clone_size: once
j_call: TRBJ1-5
v_call: TRBV6-6
cdr3_nt: TGTGCCAGCAGCACGGGAGGGGTTGATCAGCCCCAGCATTTT
cdr3_aa: CASSTGGVDQPQHF

d_call: .
clone_size: .
j_call: TRBJ1-1
v_call: TRBV4-3
cdr3_nt: TGCGCCAGCAGCCAAGGACAGAAGTTGAACACTGAAGCTTTCTTT
cdr3_aa: CASSQGQKLNTEAFF

d_call: .
clone_size: .
j_call: TRBJ2-2
v_call: TRBV19
cdr3_nt: TGTGCCAGTAGCCCGAGGAACACCGGGGAGCTGTTTTTT
cdr3_aa: CASSPRNTGELFF

d_call: .
clone_size: .
j_call: TRBJ1-3
v_call: TRBV11-2
cdr3_nt: TGTGCCAGCAGCTTGGGCCACTCTGGAAACACCATATATTTT
cdr3_aa: CASSLGHSGNTIYF

d_call: .
clone_size: .
j_call: TRBJ2-1
v_call: TRBV5-8
cdr3_nt: TGTGCCAGCAGCTTACGGAATGAGCAGTTCTTC
cdr3_aa: CASSLRNEQFF

d_call: .
clone_size: .
j_call: TRBJ1-6
v_call: TRBV21-1
cdr3_nt: TGTGCCAGCAGCAAAGCTTCGACAGAGAATTATAATTCACCCCTCCACTTT
cdr3_aa: CASSKASTENYNSPLHF

d_call: .
clone_size: .
j_call: TRBJ1-1
v_call: TRBV11-2
cdr3_nt: TGTGCCAGCAGCTTTCTCGGGGGGAAGGGAGCTTTCTTT
cdr3_aa: CASSFLGGKGAFF

d_call: TRBD1
clone_size: .
j_call: TRBJ1-2
v_call: TRBV6-5
cdr3_nt: TGTGCCAGCAGTTACTCGTCCGGACAGGGGATGTCGGGCTACACCTTC
cdr3_aa: CASSYSSGQGMSGYTF

d_call: .
clone_size: .
j_call: TRBJ2-6
v_call: TRBV5-4
cdr3_nt: TGTGCCAGCAGCTTGGACGGGACCCACCCCCTCTCTGGGGCCAACGTCCTGACTTTC
cdr3_aa: CASSLDGTHPLSGANVLTF

d_call: .
clone_size: .
j_call: TRBJ1-6
v_call: TRBV5-1
cdr3_nt: TGCGCCAGCAGCTTGGAAGCACTCTCCTCCTATAATTCACCCCTCCACTTT
cdr3_aa: CASSLEALSSYNSPLHF

d_call: .
clone_size: .
j_call: TRBJ1-1
v_call: TRBV4-1
cdr3_nt: TGCGCCAGCAGCCAAGGCCCGATAGCTGAAGCTTTCTTT
cdr3_aa: CASSQGPIAEAFF

d_call: .
clone_size: .
j_call: TRBJ2-2
v_call: TRBV4-3
cdr3_nt: TGCGCCAGCAGCCAAGATCTTTGGCGGAACACCGGGGAGCTGTTTTTT
cdr3_aa: CASSQDLWRNTGELFF

d_call: .
clone_size: .
j_call: TRBJ2-3
v_call: TRBV19
cdr3_nt: TGTGCCAGTAGTCTAATAAGCGGGTCCCTCACAGATACGCAGTATTTT
cdr3_aa: CASSLISGSLTDTQYF

d_call: .
clone_size: .
j_call: TRBJ2-2
v_call: TRBV11-2
cdr3_nt: TGTGCCAGCAGCTTTGCAGCTACCACCGGGGAGCTGTTTTTT
cdr3_aa: CASSFAATTGELFF

d_call: TRBD2
clone_size: .
j_call: TRBJ2-1
v_call: TRBV18
cdr3_nt: TGTGCCAGCTCACCAGTAGCGGGACAATACAATGAGCAGTTCTTC
cdr3_aa: CASSPVAGQYNEQFF